This T cell receptor (beta chain) was sequenced during a study of cytomegalovirus exposure and HLA in healthy donors. Study-wide findings and caveats: Productive rates of about 90% or about 30% were seen for most TCR beta V segments in an earlier analysis. Sequencing had likely introduced a cluster of highly shared sequence variants as an artifact.

Vbeta (60) and Jbeta (13) primers were used in the PCR. TCRdb's copy holds only in-frame clones and misses some; the assay was immunoSEQ multiplex PCR. The sample holds around 78,000 clones, about two thirds seen once. About this clone: The antigen is not known.

J was trimmed by 3 bases and V by 3 bases; bases with no gene match: 6. In germline, CDR1 is SGHDT, CDR2 YYEEEE. This CDR3 contains 15 residues. The rearrangement uses TRBV5-6 and TRBJ2-5; 9 bases are shared with TRBD2. The receptor's source is a man under 40 in good health and CMV-seropositive. Sequences were obtained from PBMCs. The CDR3 here is CASSSQTSGEETQYF. The CDR3 nucleotides read TGTGCCAGCAGCTCACAGACTAGCGGAGAAGAGACCCAGTACTTC. The whole variable domain, filled in from reference TRBV5-6 and TRBJ2-5, reads DAGVTQSPTHLIKTRGQQVTLRCSPKSGHDTVSWYQQALGQGPQFIFQYYEEEERQRGNFPDRFSGHQFPNYSSELNVNALLLGDSALYLCASSSQTSGEETQYFGPGTRLLVL.